One and the same sample provided the 18 T cell receptor beta chains below, sequenced in a study of cytomegalovirus exposure and HLA in healthy donors (dated by TCRdb to 2016 to 2017). The receptor library was made with the immunoSEQ multiplex PCR assay. The multiplex PCR relied on a mix of 60 forward primers for TCR Vbeta segments and 13 reverse primers for TCR Jbeta segments. The table was pulled from immuneACCESS by TCRdb, which kept in-frame rearrangements only. Such tables lose some clones; where checked, under half of the loss comes from unresolved V genes, and the rest has no known cause. In all, the sample holds approximately 90,000 clones, and roughly 85% of those were seen once. The ten top clones hold less than 8% of the sample. What was sequenced was PBMCs. The receptors here all came from a man aged 35 to 55 in good health and CMV-seropositive.

This clone was seen only once. This rearrangement joins TRBV4-1 to TRBJ2-2, with TRBD1 matching 11 bases. The CDR3 spans 15 residues. CDR1 MGHRA and CDR2 YSYEKL come from the germline V gene. Trimming removed 6 bases from V and 2 bases from J; junction bases left unmatched: 2. CDR3 sequence: CASSRTGGNTGELFF. Here the CDR3 DNA reads TGCGCCAGCAGTCGGACAGGGGGCAACACCGGGGAGCTGTTTTTT.

There are a few counts of this clone. The chain joins TRBV5-1 to TRBJ2-7, with D perhaps matching TRBD1 (5 bases). CDR1 and CDR2 (germline): SGHRS, YFSETQ. Trimming shortened V by 0 bases and J by 5 bases, and 15 bases separated the two germline ends. CDR3 length: 15 residues. Here the CDR3 reads CASSLVGARLDEQYF. The CDR3 coding sequence is TGCGCCAGCAGCTTGGTTGGGGCGCGGTTAGACGAGCAGTACTTC.

The gene calls are TRBV6-5 and TRBJ2-7, with 8 bases matching TRBD1. CDR3 length: 14 amino acids. V lost 0 bases and J lost 3; bases outside the gene matches: 1. CDR1 is MNHEY and CDR2 is SVGAGI in the germline V gene. The CDR3 coding sequence is TGTGCCAGCAGTTACTCCGACAGGGGCTACGAGCAGTACTTC. This codes for CASSYSDRGYEQYF.

V and J are TRBV2 and TRBJ2-1, with 9 bases matching TRBD2. CDR1 and CDR2 from the germline V gene are SNHLY and FYNNEI. Trimming at V came to 7 bases and at J to 3 bases, leaving 4 bases not matched to a gene. The CDR3 spans 14 residues. The chain's CDR3 is CASTRTSDYNEQFF. CDR3 DNA: TGTGCCAGCACCAGGACTAGCGACTACAATGAGCAGTTCTTC.

This clone was seen once. The rearrangement links TRBV5-6 to TRBJ1-2, with D possibly being TRBD1 (6 bases). V was trimmed by 5 bases and J by 0 bases, leaving 11 bases between them. Germline V gene lookup returns CDR1 SGHDT and CDR2 YYEEEE. The CDR3 has 14 residues. The chain's CDR3 is CASREGGANYGYTF. CDR3 nucleotides: TGTGCCAGCAGGGAAGGGGGAGCTAACTATGGCTACACCTTC.

This clone showed up just a few times. The gene calls are TRBV10-2 and TRBJ1-1; D uncertain. The CDR3 is 13 residues long. The germline V gene has CDR1 WSHSY and CDR2 SAAADI. The V end lost 0 bases, the J end lost 7 bases, and 9 bases lay between the germline ends. CDR3 residues: CASSESVRREAFF. The CDR3 nucleotides are TGCGCCAGCAGTGAGTCGGTCAGGCGTGAAGCTTTCTTT.

The chain recombines TRBV9 with TRBJ1-4; 9 positions match TRBD1. Germline CDR1 SGDLS, CDR2 YYNGEE. Trimming took 4 bases from V and 8 from J; bases not matched to a gene: 9. The CDR3 sequence is 15 residues long. CDR3 residues: CASSRETGGWEKLFF. The CDR3 DNA is TGTGCCAGCAGCAGAGAGACAGGGGGATGGGAAAAACTGTTTTTT.

The V and J genes are TRBV7-9 and TRBJ1-1; TRBD1 is a possible D gene (5 bases). The germline V and J ends were trimmed by 2 bases and 6 bases, with 16 bases remaining between them. Germline V CDR1 and CDR2: SEHNR, FQNEAQ (reference sequence). This CDR3 comprises 15 residues. The CDR3 loop is CASSLWQGGSSEAFF. The CDR3 bases are TGTGCCAGCAGCTTATGGCAGGGCGGATCCTCTGAAGCTTTCTTT.

The V and J genes are TRBV7-8 and TRBJ2-2; D uncertain. Germline lookup yields CDR1 SGHVS and CDR2 FQNEAQ. V shed 6 bases and J shed 7 bases, with 12 bases lying between them. The CDR3 contains 13 residues. Written as DNA, the CDR3 is TGTGCCAGCAGTTTGATACGACTCGGGGAGCTGTTTTTT. Translation: CASSLIRLGELFF.

This clone has a single count. The chain uses TRBV15 and TRBJ2-7, with 11 bases that match TRBD2. The CDR3 is 16 residues long. V dropped 0 bases and J dropped 2; count of bases not matched to a gene: 3. CDR1 and CDR2 (germline): LNHNV, YYDKDF (reference sequence). CDR3 DNA sequence: TGTGCCACCAGCAGAGATGGTAGCGGGGGGGCCTACGAGCAGTACTTC. Translating it yields CATSRDGSGGAYEQYF.

The chain has TRBV9 and TRBJ2-1; 12 bases are a match to TRBD2. The CDR3 runs 17 residues. J lost 3 bases, V lost 1 base, and 5 bases had no gene match. Germline assignment: CDR1 SGDLS and CDR2 YYNGEE. CDR3 sequence (DNA): TGTGCCAGCAGCGTACAGCTAGCGGGGGGGGGCTACAATGAGCAGTTCTTC. The encoded protein is CASSVQLAGGGYNEQFF.

The chain uses TRBV30 and TRBJ1-4, with TRBD1 identical over 9 bases. This CDR3 is 14 amino acids long. Losses at the gene ends were 2 bases for V and 3 bases for J; bases not matched to a gene: 1. From germline, CDR1 is GTSNPN and CDR2 SVGIG (reference sequence). DNA of the CDR3: TGTGCCTGGAGTCGGACAGGGGCTAATGAAAAACTGTTTTTT. Translated: CAWSRTGANEKLFF.

The rearrangement links TRBV30 to TRBJ1-2; TRBD1 matches at 7 bases. Germline values: CDR1 GTSNPN, CDR2 SVGIG (reference sequence). CDR3 length: 13 amino acids. CDR3 residues: CASPGDSNYGYTF. Written as DNA, the CDR3 is TGTGCTTCCCCCGGGGACAGCAACTATGGCTACACCTTC.

The rearrangement uses TRBV7-8 and TRBJ1-5; 9 bases match TRBD1. J was trimmed by 6 bases and V by 5 bases; bases with no gene match: 11. Germline lookup yields CDR1 SGHVS and CDR2 FQNEAQ. CDR3 size: 16 residues. The CDR3 is CASSPQGAQKSQPQHF. Written as DNA, the CDR3 is TGTGCCAGCAGCCCACAGGGGGCCCAGAAGAGTCAGCCCCAGCATTTT. Based on the CDR3 plus reference TRBV7-8 and TRBJ1-5, the full variable domain is GAGVSQSPRYKVAKRGQDVALRCDPISGHVSLFWYQQALGQGPEFLTYFQNEAQLDKSGLPSDRFFAERPEGSVSTLKIQRTQQEDSAVYLCASSPQGAQKSQPQHFGDGTRLSIL.

The rearrangement uses TRBV18 and TRBJ1-6; 9 nucleotides line up with TRBD1. Per the germline V gene, CDR1 is KGHSH and CDR2 is LQKENI. The CDR3 loop spans 14 amino acids. The trim removed 0 bases at V and 12 bases at J, leaving 3 bases unmatched. The CDR3 is CASSPPGQGRPLHF. In DNA, the CDR3 is TGTGCCAGCTCACCACCGGGACAGGGCCGACCCCTCCACTTT.

This rearrangement joins TRBV9 to TRBJ2-3, with D unresolved. The V and J ends lost 6 bases and 2 bases respectively, with 16 bases between them. CDR3 size: 15 residues. Germline V gene sequence: CDR1 SGDLS, CDR2 YYNGEE. The CDR3 DNA reads as TGTGCCAGCACCCTAAGTGGCTACTACACAGATACGCAGTATTTT. Translation: CASTLSGYYTDTQYF.

The genes are TRBV5-1 and TRBJ2-3; D is uncertain. CDR1 is SGHRS and CDR2 is YFSETQ in the germline V gene. V lost 1 base to trimming and J lost 6 bases, with 3 bases between them. This CDR3 has 11 residues. This chain's CDR3 is CASSLYDTQYF. CDR3 nucleotide sequence: TGCGCCAGCAGCTTGTATGATACGCAGTATTTT.

The V gene is TRBV6-5, the J gene TRBJ2-7; 7 nucleotides match TRBD1. The junction had 8 bases not matched to a gene; V was cut back by 0 bases and J by 3 bases. Per germline, CDR1 MNHEY and CDR2 SVGAGI. The CDR3 is 16 residues long. The CDR3 protein is CASSYSTGTDYYEQYF. The CDR3 bases are TGTGCCAGCAGTTACTCGACGGGGACAGATTACTACGAGCAGTACTTC.